These 9 T cell receptor beta chains were all obtained from the same sample, sequenced in a study of glioma-infiltrating T cells. TCR alpha and beta CDR3 regions were amplified from RNA using iRepertoire nested multiplex PCR. Each CDR3 protein is one row after TCRdb ran MiXCR on the multiplex PCR reads. The sample carries approximately 190,000 distinct CDR3 sequences, over 30% recorded once. The sequencing sample was made of glioma tissue, nonneoplastic brain tissue, or PBMCs (not recorded which). All receptors derive from a human donor with low-grade glioma or glioblastoma, undergoing nonglioma brain surgery, or in good health (not recorded which).

A note on this clonotype: The junction shows a germline mismatch at one end, possibly a read error. V and J are TRBV5-1 and TRBJ2-1, with D possibly matching TRBD2 (5 bases). CDR3 length: 14 residues. Germline assignment: CDR1 SGHRS and CDR2 YFSETQ. The DNA of the CDR3 is TGCGTCAGCATTGGACTTCCGAGCTACAATGAGCAGTTCTTC. Translating it yields CVSIGLPSYNEQFF.

This clonotype was detected ten times or more. This CDR3 reads CSAQDRGRMGWSNEQFF. In nucleotides, the CDR3 is TGCAGTGCCCAGGACAGGGGACGCATGGGTTGGAGTAATGAGCAGTTCTTC. The V and J genes are TRBV20-1 and TRBJ2-1; 9 nucleotides match TRBD1. The CDR3 totals 17 residues. From germline, CDR1 is DFQATT and CDR2 SNEGSKA (reference sequence). With V trimmed by 6 bases and J by 7 bases, 19 bases remained unmatched.

This clonotype was recorded many times. The genes are TRBV28 and TRBJ2-5, with 7 bases that match TRBD1. V lost 5 bases to trimming and J lost 5 bases; unmatched junction nucleotides: 8. CDR1 is MDHEN, CDR2 SYDVKM, per germline. The CDR3 spans 14 residues. CDR3 protein: CASSRPLGGETQYF. The CDR3 DNA sequence: TGTGCCAGCAGTCGACCCCTAGGGGGCGAGACCCAGTACTTC.

This clonotype was recorded many times. The chain joins TRBV4-3 to TRBJ2-7; 8 bases align to TRBD1. CDR1 LGHNA and CDR2 YSLEER come from the germline V gene. V lost 2 bases and J lost 7; bases outside the gene matches: 7. This CDR3 is 14 amino acids long. CDR3 loop: CASSQTGQGWEQYF. The CDR3 nucleotides read TGCGCCAGCAGCCAAACCGGACAGGGCTGGGAGCAGTACTTC.

As concerns this clonotype: It may be a read error: a sequence one base away is much more abundant. CDR3 DNA sequence: TGTGCCAGCAGAAGGGGACAGAGCACAGATACGCAGTATTTT. As protein: CASRRGQSTDTQYF. This chain uses TRBV27 with TRBJ2-3, with TRBD1 matching over 7 bases. The CDR3 extends over 14 amino acids. V trimming: 6 bases; J trimming: 0 bases; junction bases outside the gene matches: 3. Per the germline V gene, CDR1 is MNHEY and CDR2 is SMNVEV (reference sequence).

This chain connects TRBV9 to TRBJ2-3; D might be TRBD1 (6 bases). The CDR3 covers 16 residues. CDR1 is SGDLS and CDR2 is YYNGEE in the germline V gene. Trimming pared 0 bases from V and 5 bases from J, leaving 16 bases between. This CDR3 reads CASSVAPQDRLDTQYF. CDR3 nucleotide sequence: TGTGCCAGCAGCGTAGCTCCCCAGGACAGACTAGATACGCAGTATTTT.

The CDR3 loop is CASSVEQIKALNTGELFF. CDR3 sequence (DNA): TGTGCCAGCAGCGTAGAACAGATCAAGGCCCTTAACACCGGGGAGCTGTTTTTT. The V gene is TRBV9, the J gene TRBJ2-2; D ambiguous. V lost 0 bases and J lost 2, with 17 bases in between. This CDR3 is 18 amino acids long. Germline assignment: CDR1 SGDLS and CDR2 YYNGEE.

The V gene is TRBV4-3, the J gene TRBJ1-6, with D unclear. The CDR3 runs 14 residues. Germline CDR1 and CDR2: LGHNA and YSLEER. V was cut by 1 base and J by 10 bases, with 11 bases left in between. CDR3 sequence: CASSQGHNRSPLHF. The CDR3 region has the DNA TGCGCCAGCAGCCAAGGTCACAACCGCTCACCCCTCCACTTT.

This clonotype was counted at least ten times. CDR3 residues: CASTRTSGQETQYF. The CDR3 DNA reads as TGTGCCAGCACCCGGACTAGCGGACAAGAGACCCAGTACTTC. V is TRBV3-1 and J is TRBJ2-5, with 10 bases fitting TRBD2. The CDR3 extends over 14 amino acids. Germline V gene lookup returns CDR1 LGHDT and CDR2 YNNKEL (reference sequence). The ends lost 7 bases at V and 2 bases at J; junction bases unmatched: 4.